The 20 T cell receptor beta chains given below trace back to one sample, sequenced in a study of shared clonotypes between healthy human individuals. The naive CD8 fraction comprised CD45RO-negative cells positively selected for CCR7 and excluded terminally differentiated effector memory CD45RA+ cells. TCRdb's table, derived via immunoSEQ multiplex PCR, lists solely in-frame clones and lacks some. The data contain 550,000 to 600,000 clones, more than 95% of them singletons. The sample consisted of naive CD8+ T cells sorted from blood. These receptors were collected from a man aged 25-45 years in good health.

V gene TRBV6-6 combines with J gene TRBJ1-5; 8 nucleotides line up with TRBD1. CDR3 size: 13 residues. After removal of 4 bases from V and 5 bases from J, the junction contained 1 base not matched to a gene. CDR1 and CDR2 (germline): MNHNY, SVGAGI (reference sequence). CDR3 nucleotides: TGTGCCAGCAGTTCAGGGGGCCATCAGCCCCAGCATTTT. The encoded protein is CASSSGGHQPQHF.

This sequence joins TRBV27 and TRBJ1-5; 8 positions agree with TRBD1. V lost 4 bases and J lost 9; bases outside the gene matches: 8. CDR3 size: 14 residues. CDR1 MNHEY and CDR2 SMNVEV come from the germline V gene (reference sequence). The CDR3 loop is CASSSGQGPGPQHF. CDR3 DNA: TGTGCCAGCAGTTCAGGACAGGGCCCAGGGCCCCAGCATTTT.

The chain couples TRBV27 to TRBJ2-7; D is unclear. V lost 6 bases and J 0 bases, leaving 18 bases between the germline ends. The CDR3 totals 16 residues. CDR1 is MNHEY and CDR2 is SMNVEV in the germline V gene (reference sequence). The CDR3 loop reads CASSTLRSSSSYEQYF. The CDR3 DNA reads as TGTGCCAGCAGCACCCTCAGGAGCTCGAGCTCCTACGAGCAGTACTTC.

The chain couples TRBV9 to TRBJ2-1; 9 bases are shared with TRBD2. The CDR3 spans 16 residues. Trimming at V came to 3 bases and at J to 0 bases, leaving 4 bases not matched to a gene. Looked up from germline, CDR1 is SGDLS and CDR2 is YYNGEE. The DNA for the CDR3 is TGTGCCAGCAGCGGATTAGCGGGAGTCTCCTACAATGAGCAGTTCTTC. Protein sequence: CASSGLAGVSYNEQFF.

The chain couples TRBV4-3 to TRBJ2-1; D gene uncertain. The CDR3 loop spans 14 amino acids. Germline loops: CDR1 LGHNA, CDR2 YSLEER. V was trimmed by 0 bases and J by 6 bases, leaving 9 bases between them. This CDR3 is CASSQDRSVNEQFF. In DNA, the CDR3 is TGCGCCAGCAGCCAAGATCGATCCGTCAATGAGCAGTTCTTC.

This sequence joins TRBV7-9 and TRBJ2-7; D is perhaps TRBD1 (5 bases). V was trimmed by 1 base and J by 6 bases, leaving 16 bases between them. Germline lookup yields CDR1 SEHNR and CDR2 FQNEAQ (reference sequence). The CDR3 is made up of 15 amino acids. In DNA, the CDR3 is TGTGCCAGCAGCTTAGGGACCTGGCAGGGTCCCGAGCAGTACTTC. It encodes CASSLGTWQGPEQYF. Full variable domain (missing parts from reference TRBV7-9 and TRBJ2-7): DTGVSQNPRHKITKRGQNVTFRCDPISEHNRLYWYRQTLGQGPEFLTYFQNEAQLEKSRLLSDRFSAERPKGSFSTLEIQRTEQGDSAMYLCASSLGTWQGPEQYFGPGTRLTVT.

The chain employs TRBV11-2 and TRBJ2-1, with D possibly matching TRBD1 (6 bases). This CDR3 has 15 amino acids. V lost 8 bases, J lost 2 bases, and 16 bases lay in between. Germline loops: CDR1 SGHAT, CDR2 FQNNGV. CDR3 DNA sequence: TGTGCCAGCTCACATGTCCGGGACACCTACAATGAGCAGTTCTTC. This encodes CASSHVRDTYNEQFF.

The V and J genes are TRBV11-2 and TRBJ2-2; 7 bases agree with TRBD2. The ends lost 4 bases at V and 6 bases at J; junction bases unmatched: 8. Germline V CDR1 and CDR2: SGHAT, FQNNGV. This CDR3 is 15 amino acids long. The CDR3: CASSSWTRSSGELFF. CDR3 DNA: TGTGCCAGCAGCTCGTGGACTAGGTCATCCGGGGAGCTGTTTTTT.

This clone was found once. The chain is built from TRBV27 and TRBJ1-4; D gene unclear. The CDR3 is made up of 13 amino acids. Looked up from germline, CDR1 is MNHEY and CDR2 is SMNVEV (reference sequence). V lost 4 bases and J 0 bases, leaving 3 bases between the germline ends. The CDR3 spells CASSSTTNEKLFF. The CDR3 DNA sequence: TGTGCCAGCAGTTCCACAACTAATGAAAAACTGTTTTTT.

The J gene is TRBJ2-2, the V gene TRBV6-5; D gene uncertain. V lost 6 bases to trimming and J lost 3 bases, with 5 bases between them. The CDR3 sequence is 12 residues long. Germline loops: CDR1 MNHEY, CDR2 SVGAGI. For the CDR3, the DNA is TGTGCCAGCAGCCTCTACACCGGGGAGCTGTTTTTT. Translated, it gives CASSLYTGELFF.

The chain employs TRBV6-5 and TRBJ2-7; no firm D call. V lost 5 bases and J 0 bases, leaving 5 bases between the germline ends. The CDR3 is made up of 12 amino acids. Germline-derived CDR1 and CDR2 are MNHEY and SVGAGI. The CDR3 DNA reads TGTGCCAGCAGTGGGATCTCCTACGAGCAGTACTTC. Encoded protein: CASSGISYEQYF.

This clone was counted a single time. The chain carries TRBV6-6 and TRBJ2-3; the D gene is possibly TRBD1 (6 bases). This CDR3 comprises 16 residues. The V gene's germline CDR1 is MNHNY and CDR2 SVGAGI (reference sequence). V was shortened by 2 bases and J by 2 bases, with 14 bases between the two germline ends. The CDR3 bases are TGTGCCAGCAGTTACGCCCCGGGACACATCACAGATACGCAGTATTTT. As protein: CASSYAPGHITDTQYF.

This clone was detected a few times. The chain links TRBV13 to TRBJ2-1; 11 bases line up with TRBD2. Germline CDR1 is PRHDT and CDR2 is FYEKMQ (reference sequence). The CDR3 extends over 15 amino acids. The V gene end was trimmed by 5 bases and the J gene end by 5 bases; junction bases not matched to a gene: 5. CDR3 sequence (DNA): TGTGCCAGCAGCCAGGGACTAGCGGAAAACAATGAGCAGTTCTTC. As protein: CASSQGLAENNEQFF.

This sequence joins TRBV5-6 and TRBJ2-5; 7 bases map to TRBD1. V shed 5 bases, J shed 5 bases, and the junction held 12 bases outside the gene matches. This CDR3 comprises 15 residues. Germline CDR1 is SGHDT and CDR2 is YYEEEE. CDR3 sequence (DNA): TGTGCCAGCAGGGACAATAGGGGGCTTGGGGAGACCCAGTACTTC. It encodes CASRDNRGLGETQYF. Complete variable domain (other parts from reference TRBV5-6 and TRBJ2-5): DAGVTQSPTHLIKTRGQQVTLRCSPKSGHDTVSWYQQALGQGPQFIFQYYEEEERQRGNFPDRFSGHQFPNYSSELNVNALLLGDSALYLCASRDNRGLGETQYFGPGTRLLVL.

This chain joins TRBV2 and TRBJ1-5; 9 bases align to TRBD1. Germline CDR1 reads SNHLY; CDR2 reads FYNNEI. The CDR3 has 16 amino acids. V lost 1 base, J lost 5 bases, and 6 bases stayed unmatched. The CDR3 nucleotides are TGTGCCAGCAGTGAAGAGGGGACAGGGTCTGATCAGCCCCAGCATTTT. Translated: CASSEEGTGSDQPQHF.

The chain links TRBV9 to TRBJ2-6; no definite D call. The CDR3 runs 13 residues. V was clipped by 3 bases and J by 0 bases, with 1 base between them. Germline V gives CDR1 SGDLS, CDR2 YYNGEE. CDR3 DNA sequence: TGTGCCAGCAGCGGCTCTGGGGCCAACGTCCTGACTTTC. It specifies CASSGSGANVLTF.

The chain carries TRBV9 and TRBJ2-1; either TRBD1 or TRBD2 may supply D (5 bases each). The germline CDR1 and CDR2 sequences are SGDLS and YYNGEE. V gave up 6 bases and J gave up 6 bases, with 22 bases separating them. CDR3 length: 16 residues. CDR3 region: CASNPRGTSPLNEQFF. CDR3 DNA sequence: TGTGCCAGCAACCCCAGAGGGACCTCCCCCCTCAATGAGCAGTTCTTC.

With respect to this clone: Other DNA variants within this sample encode the same CDR3. The chain couples TRBV9 to TRBJ2-2, with 7 bases aligning to TRBD2. Trimming took 2 bases from V and 4 from J; bases not matched to a gene: 2. Germline CDR1 and CDR2: SGDLS and YYNGEE. The CDR3 consists of 14 residues. The CDR3 region has the DNA TGTGCCAGCAGCGTTGGCGGGAGCACCGGGGAGCTGTTTTTT. It is translated as CASSVGGSTGELFF.

V and J are TRBV15 and TRBJ2-5, with 8 bases that match TRBD1. The CDR3 is 14 amino acids. V shed 8 bases and J 5 bases; nucleotides not matched to a gene: 10. Looked up from germline, CDR1 is LNHNV and CDR2 is YYDKDF (reference sequence). CDR3 in amino acids: CATDNRGVLETQYF. The CDR3 bases are TGTGCCACCGACAACAGGGGGGTCTTGGAGACCCAGTACTTC.

This clone has more than one count but fewer than ten. This chain links TRBV7-9 with TRBJ2-7; 9 bases align to TRBD2. This CDR3 contains 16 residues. From germline, CDR1 is SEHNR and CDR2 FQNEAQ (reference sequence). Unmatched junction bases numbered 9, after V lost 5 bases and J lost 1 base. The DNA for the CDR3 is TGTGCCAGCAGCCTCGATAGCGGGAGTTCGTCCTACGAGCAGTACTTC. It specifies CASSLDSGSSSYEQYF.